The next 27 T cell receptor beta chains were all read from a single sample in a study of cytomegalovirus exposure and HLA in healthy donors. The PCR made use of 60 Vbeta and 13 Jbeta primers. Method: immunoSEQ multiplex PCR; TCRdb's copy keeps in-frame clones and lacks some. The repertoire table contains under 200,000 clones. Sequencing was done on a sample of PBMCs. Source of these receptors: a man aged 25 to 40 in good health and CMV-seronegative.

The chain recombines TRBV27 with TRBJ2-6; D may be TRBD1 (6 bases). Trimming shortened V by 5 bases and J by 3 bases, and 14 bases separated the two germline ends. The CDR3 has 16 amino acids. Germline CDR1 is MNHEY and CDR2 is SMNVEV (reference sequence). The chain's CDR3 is CASSNSRGFGANVLTF. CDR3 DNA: TGTGCCAGCAGTAACAGCAGGGGTTTTGGGGCCAACGTCCTGACTTTC.

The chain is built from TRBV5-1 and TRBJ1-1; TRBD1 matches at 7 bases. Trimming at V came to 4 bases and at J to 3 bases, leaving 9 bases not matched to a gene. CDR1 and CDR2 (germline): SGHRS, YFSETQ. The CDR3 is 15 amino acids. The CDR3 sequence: CASSNPQGDDTEAFF. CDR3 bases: TGCGCCAGCAGCAATCCTCAGGGGGACGACACTGAAGCTTTCTTT. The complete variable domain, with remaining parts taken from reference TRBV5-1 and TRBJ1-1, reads KAGVTQTPRYLIKTRGQQVTLSCSPISGHRSVSWYQQTPGQGLQFLFEYFSETQRNKGNFPGRFSGRQFSNSRSEMNVSTLELGDSALYLCASSNPQGDDTEAFFGQGTRLTVV.

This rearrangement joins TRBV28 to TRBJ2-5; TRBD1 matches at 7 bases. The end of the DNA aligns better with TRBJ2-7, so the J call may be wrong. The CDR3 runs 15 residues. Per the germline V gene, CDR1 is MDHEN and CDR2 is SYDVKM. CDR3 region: CASSPTGENSYEQYF. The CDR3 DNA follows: TGTGCCAGCAGTCCTACAGGGGAAAACTCCTACGAGCAGTACTTC.

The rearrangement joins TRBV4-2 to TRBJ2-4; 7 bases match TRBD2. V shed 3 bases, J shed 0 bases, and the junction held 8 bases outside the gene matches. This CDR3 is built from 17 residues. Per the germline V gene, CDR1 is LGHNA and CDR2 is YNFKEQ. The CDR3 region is CASSHRGEGLAKNIQYF. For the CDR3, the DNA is TGTGCCAGCAGCCACCGAGGGGAGGGTTTAGCCAAAAACATTCAGTACTTC.

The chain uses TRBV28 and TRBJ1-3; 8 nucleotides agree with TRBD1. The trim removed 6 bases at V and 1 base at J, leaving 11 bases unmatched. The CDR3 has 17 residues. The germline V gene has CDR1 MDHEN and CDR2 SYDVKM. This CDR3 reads CASSRAGGLSSGNTIYF. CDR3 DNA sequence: TGTGCCAGCAGCCGAGCAGGGGGCCTTTCGTCTGGAAACACCATATATTTT.

The CDR3 reads CASSRTGGGETQYF. The CDR3 DNA reads as TGTGCCAGCAGTCGGACAGGGGGTGGAGAGACCCAGTACTTC. The chain carries TRBV25-1 and TRBJ2-5; 10 nucleotides match TRBD1. CDR1 MGHDK and CDR2 SYGVNS come from the germline V gene. Germline trimming cut 5 bases from V and 4 bases from J; bases unmatched to any gene: 4. The CDR3 covers 14 residues. Supplemented by reference TRBV25-1 and TRBJ2-5, the full variable domain reads EADIYQTPRYLVIGTGKKITLECSQTMGHDKMYWYQQDPGMELHLIHYSYGVNSTEKGDLSSESTVSRIRTEHFPLTLESARPSHTSQYLCASSRTGGGETQYFGPGTRLLVL.

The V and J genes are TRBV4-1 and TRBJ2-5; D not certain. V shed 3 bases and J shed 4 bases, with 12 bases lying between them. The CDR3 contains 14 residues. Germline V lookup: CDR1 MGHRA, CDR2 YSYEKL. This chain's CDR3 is CASSQLGTPETQYF. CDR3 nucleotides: TGCGCCAGCAGCCAGCTAGGAACTCCAGAGACCCAGTACTTC.

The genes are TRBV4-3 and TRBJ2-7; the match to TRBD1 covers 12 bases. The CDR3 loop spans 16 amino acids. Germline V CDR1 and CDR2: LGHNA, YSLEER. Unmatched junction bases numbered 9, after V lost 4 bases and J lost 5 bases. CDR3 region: CASSRATGTGGNEQYF. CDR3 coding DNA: TGCGCCAGCAGCCGAGCCACCGGGACAGGGGGCAACGAGCAGTACTTC.

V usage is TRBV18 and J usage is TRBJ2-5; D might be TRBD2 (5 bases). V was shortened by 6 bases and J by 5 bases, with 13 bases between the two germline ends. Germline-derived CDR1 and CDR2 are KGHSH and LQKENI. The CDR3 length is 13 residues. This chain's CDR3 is CASSPGLAETQYF. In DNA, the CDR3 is TGTGCCAGCTCTCCCGGACTGGCCGAGACCCAGTACTTC.

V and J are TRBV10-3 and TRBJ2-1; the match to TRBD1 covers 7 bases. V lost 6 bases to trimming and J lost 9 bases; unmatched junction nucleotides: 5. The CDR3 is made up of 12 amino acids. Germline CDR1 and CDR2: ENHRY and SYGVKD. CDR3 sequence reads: CAISQGVSEQFF. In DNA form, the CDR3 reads TGTGCCATCAGCCAGGGGGTCTCTGAGCAGTTCTTC.

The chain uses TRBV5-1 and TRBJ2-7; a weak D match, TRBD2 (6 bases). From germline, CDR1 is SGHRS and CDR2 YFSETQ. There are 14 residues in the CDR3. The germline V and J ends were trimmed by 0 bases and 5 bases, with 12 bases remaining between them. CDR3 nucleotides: TGCGCCAGCAGCTTGGCCGAACCGGGGGACGAGCAGTACTTC. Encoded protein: CASSLAEPGDEQYF.

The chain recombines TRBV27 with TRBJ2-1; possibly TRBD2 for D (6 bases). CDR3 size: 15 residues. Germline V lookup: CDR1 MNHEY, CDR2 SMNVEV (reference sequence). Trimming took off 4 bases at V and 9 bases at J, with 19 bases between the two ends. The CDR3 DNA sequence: TGTGCCAGCAGTTCCCCAAGACTAGAGTTTATTGAGCAGTTCTTC. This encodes CASSSPRLEFIEQFF.

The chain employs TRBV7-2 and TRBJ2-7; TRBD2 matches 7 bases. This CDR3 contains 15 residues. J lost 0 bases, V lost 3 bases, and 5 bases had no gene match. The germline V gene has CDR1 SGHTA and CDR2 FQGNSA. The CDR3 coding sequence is TGTGCCAGCAGCTTGGGAGGGGCGAGCTCCTACGAGCAGTACTTC. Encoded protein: CASSLGGASSYEQYF.

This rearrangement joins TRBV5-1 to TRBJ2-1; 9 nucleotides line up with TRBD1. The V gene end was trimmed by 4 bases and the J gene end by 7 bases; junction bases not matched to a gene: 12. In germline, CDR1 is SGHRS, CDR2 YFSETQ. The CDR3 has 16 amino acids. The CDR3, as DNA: TGCGCCAGCAGCCGACCCCCTCGACAGGGGGGAAATGAGCAGTTCTTC. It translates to CASSRPPRQGGNEQFF.

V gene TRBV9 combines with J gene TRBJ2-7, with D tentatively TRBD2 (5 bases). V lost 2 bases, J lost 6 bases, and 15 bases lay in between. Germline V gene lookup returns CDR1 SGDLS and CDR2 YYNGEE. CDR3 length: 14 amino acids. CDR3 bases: TGTGCCAGCAGCGTTAGCGTTCAGATGGGCGAGCAGTACTTC. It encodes CASSVSVQMGEQYF. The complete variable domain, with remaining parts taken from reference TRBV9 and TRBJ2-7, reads DSGVTQTPKHLITATGQRVTLRCSPRSGDLSVYWYQQSLDQGLQFLIQYYNGEERAKGNILERFSAQQFPDLHSELNLSSLELGDSALYFCASSVSVQMGEQYFGPGTRLTVT.

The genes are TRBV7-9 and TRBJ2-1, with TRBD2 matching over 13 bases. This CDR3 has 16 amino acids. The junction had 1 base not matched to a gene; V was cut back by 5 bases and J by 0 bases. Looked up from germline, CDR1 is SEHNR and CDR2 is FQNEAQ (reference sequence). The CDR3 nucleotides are TGTGCCAGCAGCAGGACTAGCGGGAGCTCCTACAATGAGCAGTTCTTC. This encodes CASSRTSGSSYNEQFF.

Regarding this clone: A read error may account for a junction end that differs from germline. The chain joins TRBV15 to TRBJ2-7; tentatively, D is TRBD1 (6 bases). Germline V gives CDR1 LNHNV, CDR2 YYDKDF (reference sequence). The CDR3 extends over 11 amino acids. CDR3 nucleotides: TGTGCCGCCAGCAGGGGAGACGAGCAGTACTTC. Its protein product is CAASRGDEQYF.

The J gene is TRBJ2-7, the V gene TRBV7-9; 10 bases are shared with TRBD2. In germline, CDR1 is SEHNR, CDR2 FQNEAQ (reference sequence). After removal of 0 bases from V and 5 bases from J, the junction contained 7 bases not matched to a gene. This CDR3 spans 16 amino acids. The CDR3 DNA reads TGTGCCAGCAGCTTAGCGCTGAGCGGGAGGGCCGACGAGCAGTACTTC. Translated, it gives CASSLALSGRADEQYF. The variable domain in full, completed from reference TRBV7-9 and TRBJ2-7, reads DTGVSQNPRHKITKRGQNVTFRCDPISEHNRLYWYRQTLGQGPEFLTYFQNEAQLEKSRLLSDRFSAERPKGSFSTLEIQRTEQGDSAMYLCASSLALSGRADEQYFGPGTRLTVT.

The CDR3 sequence: CASSLVPQGYEQYF. The CDR3 coding sequence is TGTGCCAGCAGCTTAGTTCCACAGGGGTACGAGCAGTACTTC. The chain combines TRBV7-2 with TRBJ2-7, with 7 bases identical to TRBD1. The CDR3 is 14 residues long. Per germline, CDR1 SGHTA and CDR2 FQGNSA. The ends lost 1 base at V and 4 bases at J; junction bases unmatched: 4.

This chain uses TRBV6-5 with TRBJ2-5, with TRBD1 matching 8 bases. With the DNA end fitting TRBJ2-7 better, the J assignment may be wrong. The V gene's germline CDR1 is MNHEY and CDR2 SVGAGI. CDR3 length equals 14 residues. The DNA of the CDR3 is TGTGCCAGCAGCCGGGACAGGAGATCCTACGAGCAGTACTTC. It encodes CASSRDRRSYEQYF.

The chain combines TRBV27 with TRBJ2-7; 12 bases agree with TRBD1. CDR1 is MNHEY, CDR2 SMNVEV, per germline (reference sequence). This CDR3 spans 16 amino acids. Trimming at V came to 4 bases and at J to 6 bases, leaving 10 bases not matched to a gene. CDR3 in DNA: TGTGCCAGCAGTTCCCCGGCGGGACAGGGGGCCAGCGAGCAGTACTTC. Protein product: CASSSPAGQGASEQYF.

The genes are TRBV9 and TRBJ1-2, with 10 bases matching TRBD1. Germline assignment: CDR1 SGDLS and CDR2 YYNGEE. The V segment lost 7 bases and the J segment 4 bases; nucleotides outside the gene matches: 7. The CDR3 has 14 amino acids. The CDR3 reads CASSTGGYVYGYTF. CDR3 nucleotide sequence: TGTGCCAGCTCGACAGGGGGCTATGTCTATGGCTACACCTTC.

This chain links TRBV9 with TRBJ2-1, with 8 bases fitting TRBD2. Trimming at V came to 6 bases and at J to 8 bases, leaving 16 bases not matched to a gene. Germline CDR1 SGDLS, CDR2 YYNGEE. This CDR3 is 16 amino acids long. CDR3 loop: CASTPSGLAGSHEQFF. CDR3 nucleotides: TGTGCCAGCACCCCGTCAGGGCTAGCGGGTAGCCATGAGCAGTTCTTC.

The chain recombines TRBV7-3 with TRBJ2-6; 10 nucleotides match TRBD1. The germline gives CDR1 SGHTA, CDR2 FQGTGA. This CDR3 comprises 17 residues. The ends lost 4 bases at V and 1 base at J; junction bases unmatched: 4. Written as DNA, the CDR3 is TGTGCCAGCAGCTCAAGACAGGGGGCATCTGGGGCCAACGTCCTGACTTTC. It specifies CASSSRQGASGANVLTF. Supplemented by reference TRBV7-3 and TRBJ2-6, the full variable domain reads GAGVSQTPSNKVTEKGKYVELRCDPISGHTALYWYRQSLGQGPEFLIYFQGTGAADDSGLPNDRFFAVRPEGSVSTLKIQRTERGDSAVYLCASSSRQGASGANVLTFGAGSRLTVL.

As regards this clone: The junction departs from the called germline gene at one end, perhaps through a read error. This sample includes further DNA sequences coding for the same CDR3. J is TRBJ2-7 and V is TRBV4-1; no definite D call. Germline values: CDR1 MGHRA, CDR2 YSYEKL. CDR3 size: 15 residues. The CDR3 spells CASSQVLLAIYERYF. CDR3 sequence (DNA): TGCGCCAGCAGCCAAGTACTACTCGCCATTTACGAGCGGTACTTC.

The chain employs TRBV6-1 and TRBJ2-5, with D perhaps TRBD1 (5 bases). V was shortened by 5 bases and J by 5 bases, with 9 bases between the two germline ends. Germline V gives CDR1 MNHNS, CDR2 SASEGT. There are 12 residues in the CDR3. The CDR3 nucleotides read TGTGCCAGCAGTTTACAGGAGGAGACCCAGTACTTC. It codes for CASSLQEETQYF.

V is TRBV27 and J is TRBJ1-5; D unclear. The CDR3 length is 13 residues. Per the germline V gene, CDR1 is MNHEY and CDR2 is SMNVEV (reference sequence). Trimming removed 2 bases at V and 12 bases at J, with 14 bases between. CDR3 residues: CASSLDVKSRQHF. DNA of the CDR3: TGTGCCAGCAGTTTAGATGTTAAATCGCGCCAGCATTTT.